This T cell receptor (beta chain) appears in the sequencing data of a study of OX40 agonist ivuxolimab in advanced cancers. Turning to the study itself: Dose-escalation patients had hepatocellular carcinoma, melanoma, renal cell or head and neck cancer. Anti-PD-1, anti-PD-L1 or anti-CTLA-4 therapy given earlier was allowed, and about 38% had some.

Remarks on this clone: Its antigen is still unknown.

Repertoires were generated with immunoSEQ multiplex PCR, while TCRdb's copy carries only in-frame clones and drops some. This repertoire shows roughly 65,000 clones, around 90% found once; its top ten account for roughly a tenth. The cohort excluded patients with autoimmune disease history or systemic immunosuppression. Findings and limits, study-wide: At 0.1 to 3.0 mg/kg and by week 6, CD4+ and CD8+ T cells in the blood had expanded clonally.

Unmatched junction bases numbered 5, after V lost 2 bases and J lost 9 bases. Germline values: CDR1 SGHTA, CDR2 FQGNSA. This CDR3 region has 15 residues. The sequence was collected from an adult with an advanced solid tumor such as melanoma, head and neck, liver or kidney cancer. The sequenced sample was CD4+ or CD8+ T cells sorted from blood, obtained in a trial of the OX40 agonist ivuxolimab. This sequence joins TRBV7-2 and TRBJ2-1; 12 bases fit TRBD2. The CDR3 sequence: CASSLFLAGGGEQFF. The CDR3 nucleotides are TGTGCCAGCAGCTTATTTCTAGCGGGAGGGGGTGAGCAGTTCTTC.